The 21 T cell receptor beta chains below were found in one sample sequenced in a study of T cells after yellow fever vaccination (dated by TCRdb to between 2017 and 2020). The treatment or condition label on this specimen signifies: live attenuated yellow fever vaccine strain. The library was produced with 5' RACE. The instrument given in TCRdb is Illumina HiSeq 2500. TCRdb ran its own pipeline on the public reads, namely fastp trimming at Q25 and MiXCR clone calling, and kept in-frame beta chains. Every distinct CDR3 protein forms one entry, paired with its most common genes and DNA. A total of around 300,000 distinct CDR3 sequences appear in this sample, around 13% of them only once. Together, the top ten hold about 0.51% of the sample. Here the sequenced sample was CD4+ T cells sorted from PBMCs, taken 45 days after the yellow fever booster vaccination. The receptors originated from a man younger than 45 who received the YFV17D yellow fever vaccine.

In its sample, this clonotype was seen a few times. The chain recombines TRBV5-1 with TRBJ1-1; D unclear. The CDR3 is 11 amino acids. The V end was cut by 4 bases, the J end by 7 bases, with 8 bases between. CDR1 and CDR2 (germline): SGHRS, YFSETQ. CDR3 bases: TGCGCCAGCAGCACGGACGGTGAAGCTTTCTTT. This translates into CASSTDGEAFF.

This clonotype was seen a few times. This sequence joins TRBV28 and TRBJ2-1, with D hard to call. Trimming removed 3 bases from V and 9 bases from J, with 9 bases in between. This CDR3 is 12 amino acids long. Germline values: CDR1 MDHEN, CDR2 SYDVKM. CDR3 sequence (DNA): TGTGCCAGCAGTTTGATCTACGGTGAGCAGTTCTTC. Its protein is CASSLIYGEQFF. The full variable domain, rest sourced from reference TRBV28 and TRBJ2-1, is DVKVTQSSRYLVKRTGEKVFLECVQDMDHENMFWYRQDPGLGLRLIYFSYDVKMKEKGDIPEGYSVSREKKERFSLILESASTNQTSMYLCASSLIYGEQFFGPGTRLTVL.

The chain carries TRBV5-1 and TRBJ1-2; D might be TRBD1 (6 bases). The CDR3 spans 14 residues. Per the germline V gene, CDR1 is SGHRS and CDR2 is YFSETQ. V lost 3 bases and J 1 base, leaving 10 bases between the germline ends. The chain's CDR3 is CASSWTVDNYGYTF. CDR3 sequence (DNA): TGCGCCAGCAGCTGGACAGTAGATAACTATGGCTACACCTTC.

This clonotype came up once. Mismatch with germline at one junction end may stem from a read error. This chain links TRBV10-3 with TRBJ2-1; 13 bases are a match to TRBD2. Germline V gene sequence: CDR1 ENHRY, CDR2 SYGVKD. This CDR3 region has 19 residues. CDR3 bases: TGTGCCTTCAGTGGATTGACTAGCGGGAGGTTAAGCTCCTACAATGAGCAGTTCTTC. It is translated as CAFSGLTSGRLSSYNEQFF.

The V and J genes are TRBV5-1 and TRBJ2-1; TRBD2 matches 9 bases. Germline trimming cut 5 bases from V and 9 bases from J; bases unmatched to any gene: 15. The germline V gene encodes CDR1 SGHRS and CDR2 YFSETQ. This CDR3 has 16 residues. CDR3 coding DNA: TGCGCCAGCAGTTCCTCAGCGGGAGGCTCGCTCACTGAGCAGTTCTTC. It translates to CASSSSAGGSLTEQFF.

The rearrangement uses TRBV14 and TRBJ2-5; possible D gene TRBD1, 5 bases. Germline V gene sequence: CDR1 SGHDN, CDR2 FVKESK. Between the trimmed V and J ends, which lost 3 bases and 1 base, there was a span of 18 bases. This CDR3 contains 17 residues. CDR3 amino acids: CASSHASRVTAQETQYF. The DNA for the CDR3 is TGTGCCAGCAGCCATGCCTCCAGGGTGACAGCCCAAGAGACCCAGTACTTC.

This clonotype appeared a few times. The gene calls are TRBV2 and TRBJ2-5; D is possibly TRBD2 (7 bases). The CDR3 spans 12 residues. CDR1 and CDR2 (germline): SNHLY, FYNNEI. The CDR3 DNA is TGTGCGGGGGGGCACCTTCAAGAGACCCAGTACTTC. Translated, it gives CAGGHLQETQYF.

The chain couples TRBV5-1 to TRBJ2-6; D is unresolved. The CDR3 covers 16 residues. V was pared by 0 bases and J by 4 bases, with 11 bases between. Germline V gives CDR1 SGHRS, CDR2 YFSETQ. The CDR3 nucleotides are TGCGCCAGCAGCTTGGCCCCGGCTTCGGGGGCCAACGTCCTGACTTTC. Its translation: CASSLAPASGANVLTF. Looking up the rest from reference TRBV5-1 and TRBJ2-6 gives the full variable domain: KAGVTQTPRYLIKTRGQQVTLSCSPISGHRSVSWYQQTPGQGLQFLFEYFSETQRNKGNFPGRFSGRQFSNSRSEMNVSTLELGDSALYLCASSLAPASGANVLTFGAGSRLTVL.

The chain recombines TRBV25-1 with TRBJ2-5, with 15 bases that match TRBD2. CDR1 is MGHDK and CDR2 is SYGVNS in the germline V gene. This CDR3 contains 13 residues. V was clipped by 9 bases and J by 5 bases; unmatched bases: 1. The CDR3 here is CASGLAGGETQYF. The CDR3 nucleotides are TGTGCCAGTGGACTAGCGGGAGGGGAGACCCAGTACTTC. Based on the CDR3 plus reference TRBV25-1 and TRBJ2-5, the full variable domain is EADIYQTPRYLVIGTGKKITLECSQTMGHDKMYWYQQDPGMELHLIHYSYGVNSTEKGDLSSESTVSRIRTEHFPLTLESARPSHTSQYLCASGLAGGETQYFGPGTRLLVL.

J is TRBJ2-4 and V is TRBV20-1; TRBD2 agrees at 8 bases. Trimming removed 3 bases from V and 2 bases from J; junction bases left unmatched: 21. The CDR3 spans 20 residues. Germline V gene lookup returns CDR1 DFQATT and CDR2 SNEGSKA (reference sequence). The CDR3 coding sequence is TGCAGTGCTAGCTTTCTACAATCTCGTTCCGGGAGGGGCACCAAAAACATTCAGTACTTC. It yields the protein CSASFLQSRSGRGTKNIQYF.

This CDR3 is CASSPSPDTQYF. The CDR3 bases are TGTGCCAGCAGCCCCTCCCCAGATACGCAGTATTTT. V gene TRBV7-8 combines with J gene TRBJ2-3; D is uncertain. CDR1 is SGHVS, CDR2 FQNEAQ, per germline. The length of the CDR3 is 12 residues. V was pared by 5 bases and J by 4 bases, with 7 bases between.

V and J are TRBV20-1 and TRBJ2-1; 11 bases match TRBD2. The length of the CDR3 is 14 residues. CDR1 and CDR2 (germline): DFQATT, SNEGSKA (reference sequence). Unmatched junction bases numbered 9, after V lost 5 bases and J lost 9 bases. Here the CDR3 reads CSADRLAGWAEQFF. The CDR3 nucleotides are TGCAGTGCTGACCGACTAGCGGGATGGGCTGAGCAGTTCTTC.

In its sample, this clonotype was seen a few times. V gene TRBV7-3 combines with J gene TRBJ2-1, with 10 bases matching TRBD1. This CDR3 has 15 amino acids. Trimming took 4 bases from V and 8 from J; bases not matched to a gene: 8. Germline V CDR1 and CDR2: SGHTA, FQGTGA. DNA of the CDR3: TGTGCCAGCAGCTCTACCCCGGGACAGGGGTATGAGCAGTTCTTC. Protein product: CASSSTPGQGYEQFF.

The V and J genes are TRBV4-2 and TRBJ2-5; D is uncertain. This CDR3 has 14 residues. CDR1 and CDR2 (germline): LGHNA, YNFKEQ. V gave up 4 bases and J gave up 2 bases, with 11 bases separating them. The CDR3 DNA reads TGTGCCAGCAGCCCCCCGGGCGATCAAGAGACCCAGTACTTC. This encodes CASSPPGDQETQYF.

A few counts support this clonotype. The gene calls are TRBV7-9 and TRBJ2-3; 9 nucleotides align to TRBD2. CDR1 SEHNR and CDR2 FQNEAQ come from the germline V gene (reference sequence). V lost 4 bases and J lost 6; bases outside the gene matches: 8. This CDR3 contains 15 residues. CDR3 nucleotide sequence: TGTGCCAGCAGCTCCACTAGCGGGTTTAAGGATACGCAGTATTTT. It specifies CASSSTSGFKDTQYF.

The chain carries TRBV20-1 and TRBJ1-2, with D perhaps matching TRBD1 (6 bases). The germline gives CDR1 DFQATT, CDR2 SNEGSKA (reference sequence). The CDR3 has 16 amino acids. Trimming pared 6 bases from V and 2 bases from J, leaving 22 bases between. In DNA, the CDR3 is TGCAGTGCCCGGCGGGCAGGGGAAGACCCCAACTATGGCTACACCTTC. Translating gives CSARRAGEDPNYGYTF.

A few counts support this clonotype. The V gene is TRBV27, the J gene TRBJ2-7, with 10 nucleotides matching TRBD1. Germline CDR1 reads MNHEY; CDR2 reads SMNVEV (reference sequence). Losses at the gene ends were 5 bases for V and 5 bases for J; bases not matched to a gene: 6. The CDR3 consists of 14 residues. CDR3 sequence: CASSRDRGRNEQYF. Written as DNA, the CDR3 is TGTGCCAGCAGTCGCGACAGGGGGCGTAACGAGCAGTACTTC.

The chain combines TRBV29-1 with TRBJ2-3; 9 bases are a match to TRBD1. The junction had 5 bases not matched to a gene; V was cut back by 4 bases and J by 3 bases. CDR3 size: 14 residues. Germline V gene lookup returns CDR1 SQVTM and CDR2 ANQGSEA. CDR3 sequence: CSVATGTGTDTQYF. DNA of the CDR3: TGCAGCGTTGCCACCGGGACAGGGACAGATACGCAGTATTTT.

This clonotype was counted a few times. This chain joins TRBV20-1 and TRBJ2-5, with D uncertain. Germline V lookup: CDR1 DFQATT, CDR2 SNEGSKA (reference sequence). The V gene lost 4 bases and the J gene lost 2 bases, with 8 bases spanning the gap. The CDR3 totals 12 residues. CDR3 bases: TGCAGTGCTACCGGGTCTCAAGAGACCCAGTACTTC. This gives the protein CSATGSQETQYF.

This clonotype was seen repeatedly, ten times or more. The J gene is TRBJ2-3, the V gene TRBV7-2; D uncertain. The CDR3 length is 14 residues. Per the germline V gene, CDR1 is SGHTA and CDR2 is FQGNSA. The V and J ends lost 3 bases and 0 bases respectively, with 7 bases between them. CDR3 in DNA: TGTGCCAGCAGCTTTTCTTATAGCACAGATACGCAGTATTTT. Translating gives CASSFSYSTDTQYF.

In regard to this clonotype: Germline and junction disagree at one end, which may indicate a read error. The V and J genes are TRBV5-6 and TRBJ2-3; 7 nucleotides match TRBD1. Per germline, CDR1 SGHDT and CDR2 YYEEEE. There are 11 residues in the CDR3. The CDR3 bases are TGTGCCAGCAGCGTCAGGGGGTTGTGGGACTTT. Protein product: CASSVRGLWDF.